The rows below give T cell receptor beta chains drawn from one sample of a study of T cell responses to AZD1222 COVID-19 vaccine. TCRdb's copy holds only in-frame clones and misses some; the assay was immunoSEQ multiplex PCR. The sample has 200,000 to 250,000 clones; under 95% are singletons. This material consisted of peripheral blood, taken on day 0 of MenACWY control vaccination. These TCRs come from an adult in good health. Each CDR3 is given with its conserved first and last residue. D genes are given only for firm matches. Clone size is given for some rows only: seen once, a few or many times, or a class if the clone is expanded.

D gene: NA; V gene: TRBV30; clone size: NA; J gene: TRBJ1-1; CDR3 length: 16; CDR3 DNA: TGTGCCTGGAGCCCACTAGGGGCAGGGCGGGGGACTGAAGCTTTCTTT; CDR3 protein: CAWSPLGAGRGTEAFF
D gene: TRBD2; V gene: TRBV5-8; clone size: once; J gene: TRBJ2-5; CDR3 length: 16; CDR3 DNA: TGTGCCAGCAGCTTGGGAGCGGGGAAAAATCAAGAGACCCAGTACTTC; CDR3 protein: CASSLGAGKNQETQYF
D gene: NA; V gene: TRBV9; clone size: NA; J gene: TRBJ1-1; CDR3 length: 13; CDR3 DNA: TGTGCCAGCAGCACTTCAGGGTACACTGAAGCTTTCTTT; CDR3 protein: CASSTSGYTEAFF
D gene: NA; V gene: TRBV6-5; clone size: few; J gene: TRBJ1-3; CDR3 length: 13; CDR3 DNA: TGTGCCAGCAGTCGGGGGGGCGGAAACACCATATATTTT; CDR3 protein: CASSRGGGNTIYF
D gene: TRBD2; V gene: TRBV9; clone size: NA; J gene: TRBJ2-5; CDR3 length: 16; CDR3 DNA: TGTGCCAGCAGCGTAGGGGCGGGGGGCCCACAAGAGACCCAGTACTTC; CDR3 protein: CASSVGAGGPQETQYF
D gene: TRBD1; V gene: TRBV6-6; clone size: NA; J gene: TRBJ1-2; CDR3 length: 14; CDR3 DNA: TGTGCCAGCAGTGGGACAGGTGTAAACTATGGCTACACCTTC; CDR3 protein: CASSGTGVNYGYTF
D gene: NA; V gene: TRBV28; clone size: NA; J gene: TRBJ1-1; CDR3 length: 14; CDR3 DNA: TGTGCCATCCTCTCGGGGGCGGCGAACACTGAAGCTTTCTTT; CDR3 protein: CAILSGAANTEAFF
D gene: NA; V gene: TRBV15; clone size: NA; J gene: TRBJ1-2; CDR3 length: 18; CDR3 DNA: TGTGCCACCAGCGAGTTTCGGACGGCCAGCCCCGGACTATATGGCTACACCTTC; CDR3 protein: CATSEFRTASPGLYGYTF
D gene: NA; V gene: TRBV5-1; clone size: NA; J gene: TRBJ1-3; CDR3 length: 15; CDR3 DNA: TGCGCCAGCAGCTTGGATGGGTTCTCTGGAAACACCATATATTTT; CDR3 protein: CASSLDGFSGNTIYF
D gene: NA; V gene: TRBV30; clone size: NA; J gene: TRBJ1-5; CDR3 length: 13; CDR3 DNA: TGTGCCTGGAGTCCGAACATCGGGCAGCCCCAGCATTTT; CDR3 protein: CAWSPNIGQPQHF
D gene: NA; V gene: TRBV2; clone size: NA; J gene: TRBJ2-5; CDR3 length: 16; CDR3 DNA: TGTGCCAGCAGCCCAGCCCAAGAAGGGTACCAAGAGACCCAGTACTTC; CDR3 protein: CASSPAQEGYQETQYF
D gene: NA; V gene: TRBV6-1; clone size: NA; J gene: TRBJ1-4; CDR3 length: 14; CDR3 DNA: TGTGCCAGCAGTGAGGGAAGCACGGGTGAAAAACTGTTTTTT; CDR3 protein: CASSEGSTGEKLFF
D gene: NA; V gene: TRBV15; clone size: NA; J gene: TRBJ1-5; CDR3 length: 15; CDR3 DNA: TGTGCCACCAGCACAGGAGTCAGAGGGAATCAGCCCCAGCATTTT; CDR3 protein: CATSTGVRGNQPQHF
D gene: NA; V gene: TRBV19; clone size: NA; J gene: TRBJ2-1; CDR3 length: 14; CDR3 DNA: TGTGCCAGTACTCCGGGTCCACCCCCAATTGAGCAGTTCTTC; CDR3 protein: CASTPGPPPIEQFF
D gene: NA; V gene: TRBV6-2/TRBV6-3; clone size: NA; J gene: TRBJ1-3; CDR3 length: 16; CDR3 DNA: TGTGCCAGCAGTTACGACGGCCTGAGGTGGAGAAACACCATATATTTT; CDR3 protein: CASSYDGLRWRNTIYF
D gene: NA; V gene: TRBV11-2; clone size: NA; J gene: TRBJ2-1; CDR3 length: 12; CDR3 DNA: TGTGCCAGCAGCTTAGGCCCAGATGAGCAGTTCTTC; CDR3 protein: CASSLGPDEQFF
D gene: NA; V gene: TRBV11-2; clone size: NA; J gene: TRBJ1-2; CDR3 length: 14; CDR3 DNA: TGTGCCAGCAGCTGGGCCGGGGTTAACTATGGCTACACCTTC; CDR3 protein: CASSWAGVNYGYTF
D gene: NA; V gene: TRBV7-3; clone size: NA; J gene: TRBJ1-1; CDR3 length: 13; CDR3 DNA: TGTGCCAGCAGCTTGATCAGGAACACTGAAGCTTTCTTT; CDR3 protein: CASSLIRNTEAFF
D gene: NA; V gene: TRBV2; clone size: NA; J gene: TRBJ1-5; CDR3 length: 15; CDR3 DNA: TGTGCCAGCAGTGAGCCGGGGGGGATCAATCAGCCCCAGCATTTT; CDR3 protein: CASSEPGGINQPQHF
D gene: NA; V gene: TRBV19; clone size: NA; J gene: TRBJ2-1; CDR3 length: 13; CDR3 DNA: TGTGCCAGTAGTATCGGGTCGAACAATGAGCAGTTCTTC; CDR3 protein: CASSIGSNNEQFF
D gene: NA; V gene: TRBV4-1; clone size: NA; J gene: TRBJ1-4; CDR3 length: 15; CDR3 DNA: TGCGCCAGCAGCCAAGGGGGGTCAACTAATGAAAAACTGTTTTTT; CDR3 protein: CASSQGGSTNEKLFF
D gene: NA; V gene: TRBV3-1/TRBV3-2; clone size: NA; J gene: TRBJ1-2; CDR3 length: 16; CDR3 DNA: TGTGCCAGCAGCCTTAAGGGGTCAGCTACTAACTATGGCTACACCTTC; CDR3 protein: CASSLKGSATNYGYTF
D gene: NA; V gene: TRBV14; clone size: NA; J gene: TRBJ2-1; CDR3 length: 14; CDR3 DNA: TGTGCCAGCAGCCAACAGACAGGTCGCACGGAGCAGTTCTTC; CDR3 protein: CASSQQTGRTEQFF
D gene: TRBD1; V gene: TRBV7-2; clone size: NA; J gene: TRBJ2-7; CDR3 length: 15; CDR3 DNA: TGTGCCAGCAGCCAACAAGACAGGGTTCGGACCGAGCAGTACTTC; CDR3 protein: CASSQQDRVRTEQYF
D gene: NA; V gene: TRBV12-3/TRBV12-4; clone size: NA; J gene: TRBJ1-2; CDR3 length: 11; CDR3 DNA: TGTGCCAGCAGCCGACACTATGGCTACACCTTC; CDR3 protein: CASSRHYGYTF
D gene: NA; V gene: TRBV5-6; clone size: NA; J gene: TRBJ2-7; CDR3 length: 13; CDR3 DNA: TGTGCCAGCAGCTCTAAATCGAAGTACGAGCAGTACTTC; CDR3 protein: CASSSKSKYEQYF
D gene: NA; V gene: TRBV19; clone size: NA; J gene: TRBJ1-1; CDR3 length: 13; CDR3 DNA: TGTGCCACCGGGGAGGCAAGCCATACTGAAGCTTTCTTT; CDR3 protein: CATGEASHTEAFF
D gene: TRBD1; V gene: TRBV5-4; clone size: NA; J gene: TRBJ1-6; CDR3 length: 15; CDR3 DNA: TGTGCCAGCAGCCCCGGGGACAGGGGGAAATCACCCCTCCACTTT; CDR3 protein: CASSPGDRGKSPLHF